The 28 T cell receptor beta chains below were found in one sample sequenced in a study of regulatory T cells in long-lasting Graves disease. Arm-PCR of CDR3 regions and iRepertoire HTBI primers were the basis on which TCR beta libraries were built. Via MiXCR, TCRdb re-called the multiplex PCR reads, giving one row per CDR3 protein. The sample yields about 440,000 distinct CDR3 sequences, 16% seen once. Time point: newly diagnosed GD, antithyroid drugs for less than 3 months. PBMCs were the source of the RNA used for TCR sequencing. These sequences were also reported in another study, on T cells in Graves' hyperthyroidism and ophthalmopathy.

This sample comprised peripheral blood mononuclear cells (PBMCs), obtained at new diagnosis, from a patient treated with antithyroid drugs. These receptors were collected from a woman younger than 30 with Graves disease.

This clonotype was counted a few times. The genes are TRBV28 and TRBJ2-5; D is undetermined. Germline loops: CDR1 MDHEN, CDR2 SYDVKM. The CDR3 has 13 residues. V was trimmed by 6 bases and J by 4 bases, leaving 12 bases between them. Here the CDR3 DNA reads TGTGCCAGCAGGGGTGGATTTTTAGAGACCCAGTACTTC. Translating it yields CASRGGFLETQYF. Full variable domain (outside the CDR3, taken from reference TRBV28 and TRBJ2-5): DVKVTQSSRYLVKRTGEKVFLECVQDMDHENMFWYRQDPGLGLRLIYFSYDVKMKEKGDIPEGYSVSREKKERFSLILESASTNQTSMYLCASRGGFLETQYFGPGTRLLVL.

This clonotype has ten or more counts. This rearrangement joins TRBV28 to TRBJ2-7; D is unclear. Germline V CDR1 and CDR2: MDHEN, SYDVKM. V was pared by 6 bases and J by 5 bases, with 11 bases between. The CDR3 covers 12 residues. The DNA for the CDR3 is TGTGCCAGCAGAGTCGGGTTCGACGAGCAGTACTTC. Translating it yields CASRVGFDEQYF.

The chain is built from TRBV3-1 and TRBJ1-6; D possibly corresponds to TRBD1 (5 bases). Germline V gene data show CDR1 as LGHDT and CDR2 as YNNKEL (reference sequence). The CDR3 runs to 15 residues. V dropped 1 base and J dropped 9 bases, with 13 bases sitting between them. CDR3 coding DNA: TGTGCCAGCAGCCAAGGCGTCGGGGCGGGTTCACCCCTCCACTTT. It is translated as CASSQGVGAGSPLHF.

Ten or more counts support this clonotype. A junction end diverges from the germline sequence, so it may reflect a read error. This chain links TRBV20-1 with TRBJ2-7; D is undetermined. Germline assignment: CDR1 DFQATT and CDR2 SNEGSKA (reference sequence). CDR3 length equals 14 residues. The DNA for the CDR3 is TGCAGTGTTAGAGGCCTGAAGGGCTCCTACGAGCAGTACTTC. Translation: CSVRGLKGSYEQYF.

Many counts were recorded for this clonotype. This chain connects TRBV2 to TRBJ2-7; perhaps TRBD2 as D (6 bases). CDR1 is SNHLY, CDR2 FYNNEI, per germline. The CDR3 contains 14 residues. With 5 bases removed from V and 3 bases from J, the gap between germline ends came to 14 bases. The CDR3 nucleotides are TGTGCCAGCAGTCGGGAAATGGGAGGCTACGAGCAGTACTTC. Its protein is CASSREMGGYEQYF.

This clonotype was recorded many times. The V call is TRBV20-1, the J call TRBJ2-7; 7 bases fit TRBD2. Germline V lookup: CDR1 DFQATT, CDR2 SNEGSKA (reference sequence). This CDR3 is built from 14 residues. With 6 bases clipped from V and 1 base from J, the junction kept 9 bases outside the gene matches. CDR3 DNA sequence: TGCAGTGCACCGAGGCAGGGAGGGTCCTACGAGCAGTACTTC. Translating it yields CSAPRQGGSYEQYF.

For this clonotype: Being one base from a much bigger clone, this may be a read error. The chain joins TRBV7-2 to TRBJ2-2; TRBD2 matches 8 bases. This CDR3 has 18 amino acids. V dropped 3 bases and J dropped 3; count of bases not matched to a gene: 12. Germline V gene lookup returns CDR1 SGHTA and CDR2 FQGNSA. CDR3 loop: CASSFNIPGTSDTGELFF. The CDR3 bases are TGTGCCAGCAGCTTCAACATTCCCGGGACTAGTGACACCGGGGAGCTGTTTTTT.

The chain is built from TRBV6-1 and TRBJ2-7; D perhaps matches TRBD2 (5 bases). The germline V and J ends were trimmed by 9 bases and 4 bases, with 13 bases remaining between them. The CDR3 loop spans 12 amino acids. Germline V gene lookup returns CDR1 MNHNS and CDR2 SASEGT. The CDR3 region has the DNA TGTGCCAGGGAATGGTGGACTTACGAGCAGTACTTC. Protein sequence: CAREWWTYEQYF.

V is TRBV7-9 and J is TRBJ1-4; no clear D. Trimming left V 1 base short and J 0 bases short, with 6 bases between. The germline gives CDR1 SEHNR, CDR2 FQNEAQ (reference sequence). The CDR3 sequence is 15 residues long. The CDR3 bases are TGTGCCAGCAGCTTAGGCGATGCAACTAATGAAAAACTGTTTTTT. It encodes CASSLGDATNEKLFF. The entire variable domain, with the rest obtained from reference TRBV7-9 and TRBJ1-4, is as follows: DTGVSQNPRHKITKRGQNVTFRCDPISEHNRLYWYRQTLGQGPEFLTYFQNEAQLEKSRLLSDRFSAERPKGSFSTLEIQRTEQGDSAMYLCASSLGDATNEKLFFGSGTQLSVL.

The chain combines TRBV6-1 with TRBJ2-5; D not certain. In germline, CDR1 is MNHNS, CDR2 SASEGT. The CDR3 loop spans 13 amino acids. V lost 6 bases and J lost 5, with 13 bases in between. The CDR3 DNA follows: TGTGCCAGCAGGCCACCCCTGGTGGAGACCCAGTACTTC. Its translation: CASRPPLVETQYF.

The table lists this clonotype with many counts. J is TRBJ2-1 and V is TRBV2; TRBD2 matches 12 bases. J was trimmed by 7 bases and V by 8 bases; bases with no gene match: 9. The CDR3 spans 15 residues. Germline CDR1 and CDR2: SNHLY and FYNNEI. The CDR3 DNA is TGTGCCAGCCAGTCGAGGCTAGCGGGAGGGAATGAGCAGTTCTTC. Protein product: CASQSRLAGGNEQFF.

This clonotype was seen a few times. Being one base from a much bigger clone, this may be a read error. The chain combines TRBV20-1 with TRBJ2-7, with 7 bases fitting TRBD2. The V gene's germline CDR1 is DFQATT and CDR2 SNEGSKA (reference sequence). The CDR3 is 15 residues long. CDR3 in DNA: TGCAGTGCTAGTCGCGGGAGCCATTTCTCCTACGGGCAGTACTTC. Its protein is CSASRGSHFSYGQYF.

This clonotype has ten or more counts. The J gene is TRBJ2-7, the V gene TRBV28, with unresolved D. The CDR3 length is 13 residues. The germline gives CDR1 MDHEN, CDR2 SYDVKM. Trimming removed 2 bases from V and 4 bases from J, with 9 bases in between. CDR3 in DNA: TGTGCCAGCAGTTTACTGTCTCGATACGAGCAGTACTTC. Its protein product is CASSLLSRYEQYF. Looking up the rest from reference TRBV28 and TRBJ2-7 gives the full variable domain: DVKVTQSSRYLVKRTGEKVFLECVQDMDHENMFWYRQDPGLGLRLIYFSYDVKMKEKGDIPEGYSVSREKKERFSLILESASTNQTSMYLCASSLLSRYEQYFGPGTRLTVT.

This clonotype was seen at least ten times. The gene calls are TRBV20-1 and TRBJ2-5; D not resolved. The CDR3 sequence is 13 residues long. From germline, CDR1 is DFQATT and CDR2 SNEGSKA (reference sequence). V lost 4 bases, J lost 5 bases, and 14 bases lay in between. CDR3 in DNA: TGCAGTGCTAATAGACCGGCCGGGGAGACCCAGTACTTC. This codes for CSANRPAGETQYF.

This clonotype was recorded at least ten times. The chain links TRBV11-2 to TRBJ1-2, with 8 bases that match TRBD1. Germline trimming cut 10 bases from V and 3 bases from J; bases unmatched to any gene: 4. Germline loops: CDR1 SGHAT, CDR2 FQNNGV. The CDR3 sequence is 12 residues long. CDR3 loop: CATSQGDYGYTF. The CDR3 DNA reads as TGTGCCACGTCACAGGGGGACTATGGCTACACCTTC.

The chain uses TRBV20-1 and TRBJ2-1, with D tentatively TRBD1 (6 bases). Trimming cost V 4 bases and J 5 bases, with 21 bases left between them. CDR1 DFQATT and CDR2 SNEGSKA come from the germline V gene (reference sequence). The CDR3 is 16 amino acids. Here the CDR3 reads CSATAPRGVVHNEQFF. The CDR3 DNA is TGCAGTGCTACCGCTCCCAGGGGAGTAGTCCACAATGAGCAGTTCTTC.

This clonotype was seen at least ten times. The rearrangement uses TRBV7-9 and TRBJ2-7, with D possibly being TRBD2 (7 bases). This CDR3 has 14 amino acids. V was cut by 3 bases and J by 4 bases, with 13 bases left in between. Germline lookup yields CDR1 SEHNR and CDR2 FQNEAQ (reference sequence). DNA for the CDR3: TGTGCCAGCAGCTTCGGGGGGCCCGTATACGAGCAGTACTTC. As protein: CASSFGGPVYEQYF.

This rearrangement joins TRBV6-1 to TRBJ2-6, with 7 nucleotides matching TRBD1. The length of the CDR3 is 18 residues. CDR1 and CDR2 from the germline V gene are MNHNS and SASEGT. Germline trimming cut 5 bases from V and 0 bases from J; bases unmatched to any gene: 10. CDR3 coding DNA: TGTGCCAGCAGTACACGACAGGGCCAAAGCTCTGGGGCCAACGTCCTGACTTTC. Residues: CASSTRQGQSSGANVLTF.

This clonotype was recorded many times. The chain uses TRBV12-3 or TRBV12-4 and TRBJ1-1; D is unclear. Trimming removed 3 bases at V and 7 bases at J, with 12 bases between. The CDR3 runs to 13 residues. CDR3 protein: CASSFLGWVEAFF. CDR3 sequence (DNA): TGTGCCAGCAGTTTCCTCGGGTGGGTTGAAGCTTTCTTT.

This clonotype was seen ten or more times. The V and J genes are TRBV6-1 and TRBJ2-7, with 10 nucleotides matching TRBD2. The CDR3 has 15 amino acids. Germline assignment: CDR1 MNHNS and CDR2 SASEGT. The ends lost 6 bases at V and 2 bases at J; junction bases unmatched: 7. The CDR3 DNA is TGTGCCAGCAGCACCGGAGCGGGAGGGCCCTACGAGCAGTACTTC. Translated, it gives CASSTGAGGPYEQYF.

There are many counts of this clonotype. Relative to the germline gene, one junction end is altered; a read error may explain this. CDR3 amino acids: CASSLPGTGSLNTEAFF. DNA for the CDR3: TGTGCCAGCAGCTTGCCCGGGACAGGGTCTTTGAACACTGAAGCTTTCTTT. V and J are TRBV5-1 and TRBJ1-1, with 9 bases identical to TRBD1. Germline V CDR1 and CDR2: SGHRS, YFSETQ. This CDR3 is 17 amino acids long.

At least ten counts were recorded for this clonotype. The chain joins TRBV28 to TRBJ2-3, with a tentative D call TRBD1 (5 bases). Trimming stripped 2 bases from V and 3 bases from J, with 12 bases between. Germline CDR1 reads MDHEN; CDR2 reads SYDVKM. The CDR3 is 15 amino acids. In DNA, the CDR3 is TGTGCCAGCAGTTTAAGGCCCTCAGGGACAGATACGCAGTATTTT. It encodes CASSLRPSGTDTQYF. Variable domain in full (rest from reference TRBV28 and TRBJ2-3): DVKVTQSSRYLVKRTGEKVFLECVQDMDHENMFWYRQDPGLGLRLIYFSYDVKMKEKGDIPEGYSVSREKKERFSLILESASTNQTSMYLCASSLRPSGTDTQYFGPGTRLTVL.

This clonotype was observed at least ten times. The chain combines TRBV20-1 with TRBJ2-3; no clear D. Trimming took off 6 bases at V and 0 bases at J, with 10 bases between the two ends. CDR3 length equals 13 residues. The V gene's germline CDR1 is DFQATT and CDR2 SNEGSKA (reference sequence). This CDR3 is CSAHLGSTDTQYF. The CDR3 coding sequence is TGCAGTGCCCATCTCGGTAGCACAGATACGCAGTATTTT.

This clonotype was counted ten times or more. The gene calls are TRBV12-3 or TRBV12-4 and TRBJ2-1; D tentatively fits TRBD1 or TRBD2 (5 bases each). The V end lost 6 bases, the J end lost 7 bases, and 19 bases lay between the germline ends. The CDR3 extends over 15 amino acids. The CDR3 loop reads CASSSLAGTMNEQFF. Written as DNA, the CDR3 is TGTGCCAGCAGCTCTCTGGCAGGGACCATGAATGAGCAGTTCTTC.

The V and J genes are TRBV5-1 and TRBJ2-6, with D perhaps being TRBD1 or TRBD2 (5 bases each). Germline V gene data show CDR1 as SGHRS and CDR2 as YFSETQ. The germline V and J ends were trimmed by 2 bases and 4 bases, with 13 bases remaining between them. This CDR3 contains 16 residues. CDR3 residues: CASSFTGTLGANVLTF. DNA for the CDR3: TGCGCCAGCAGCTTCACCGGGACCCTCGGGGCCAACGTCCTGACTTTC.

There are a few counts of this clonotype. This rearrangement joins TRBV28 to TRBJ1-1, with a weak D call TRBD1 (6 bases). Between the trimmed V and J ends, which lost 8 bases and 10 bases, there was a span of 14 bases. Germline V gives CDR1 MDHEN, CDR2 SYDVKM. This CDR3 region has 11 residues. CDR3 DNA sequence: TGTGCCAGCCGTTCGGAGGGGGGAGCTTTCTTT. Translated: CASRSEGGAFF.

The rearrangement joins TRBV20-1 to TRBJ2-2; tentative D call: TRBD1 (6 bases). This CDR3 is built from 16 residues. Germline V CDR1 and CDR2: DFQATT, SNEGSKA (reference sequence). The ends were cut back, 5 bases at V and 3 bases at J, with 19 bases in the middle. The CDR3 region is CSAPSIDRSYTGELFF. CDR3 DNA: TGCAGTGCTCCTTCTATAGACAGGAGTTACACCGGGGAGCTGTTTTTT.

This sequence joins TRBV6-1 and TRBJ2-7; maybe TRBD2 (6 bases). Trimming removed 6 bases from V and 4 bases from J, with 19 bases in between. CDR1 MNHNS and CDR2 SASEGT come from the germline V gene. This CDR3 contains 15 residues. CDR3 region: CASSPRGYGGYEQYF. CDR3 DNA sequence: TGTGCCAGCAGCCCGCGAGGTTACGGGGGTTACGAGCAGTACTTC.